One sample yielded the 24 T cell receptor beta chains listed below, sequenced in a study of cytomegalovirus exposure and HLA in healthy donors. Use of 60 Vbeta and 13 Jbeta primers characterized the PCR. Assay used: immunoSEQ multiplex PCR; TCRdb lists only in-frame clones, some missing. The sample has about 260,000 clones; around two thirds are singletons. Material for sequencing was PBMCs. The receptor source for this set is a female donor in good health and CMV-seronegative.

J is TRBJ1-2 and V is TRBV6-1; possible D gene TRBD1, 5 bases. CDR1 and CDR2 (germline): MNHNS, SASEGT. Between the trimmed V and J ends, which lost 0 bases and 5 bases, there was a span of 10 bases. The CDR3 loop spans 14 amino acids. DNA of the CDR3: TGTGCCAGCAGTGAAGCACTCCAGGGTTATGGCTACACCTTC. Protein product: CASSEALQGYGYTF.

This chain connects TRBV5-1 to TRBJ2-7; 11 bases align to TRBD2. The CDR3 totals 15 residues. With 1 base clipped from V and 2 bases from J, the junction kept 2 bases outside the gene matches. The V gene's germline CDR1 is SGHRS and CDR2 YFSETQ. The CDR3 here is CASSLIAGGAYEQYF. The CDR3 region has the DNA TGCGCCAGCAGCTTGATAGCGGGAGGGGCCTACGAGCAGTACTTC.

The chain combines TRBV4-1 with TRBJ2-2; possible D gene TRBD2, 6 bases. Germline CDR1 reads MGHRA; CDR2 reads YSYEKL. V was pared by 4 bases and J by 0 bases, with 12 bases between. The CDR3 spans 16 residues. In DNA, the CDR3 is TGCGCCAGCAGCCTTTCCCCGGGGGCGAACACCGGGGAGCTGTTTTTT. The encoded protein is CASSLSPGANTGELFF.

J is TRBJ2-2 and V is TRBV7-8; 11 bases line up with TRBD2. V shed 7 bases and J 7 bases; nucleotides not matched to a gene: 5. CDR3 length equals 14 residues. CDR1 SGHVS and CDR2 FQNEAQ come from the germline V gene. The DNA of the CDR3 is TGTGCCAGCACCCTCCTAGCGGGAGGCGGGGAGCTGTTTTTT. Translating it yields CASTLLAGGGELFF. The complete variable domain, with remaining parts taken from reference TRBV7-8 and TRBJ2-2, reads GAGVSQSPRYKVAKRGQDVALRCDPISGHVSLFWYQQALGQGPEFLTYFQNEAQLDKSGLPSDRFFAERPEGSVSTLKIQRTQQEDSAVYLCASTLLAGGGELFFGEGSRLTVL.

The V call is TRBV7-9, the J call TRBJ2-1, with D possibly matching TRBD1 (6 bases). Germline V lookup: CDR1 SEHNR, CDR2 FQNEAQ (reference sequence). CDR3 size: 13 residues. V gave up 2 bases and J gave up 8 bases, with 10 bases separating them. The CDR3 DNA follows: TGTGCCAGCAGCTTATGGTCAGGGGATGAGCAGTTCTTC. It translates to CASSLWSGDEQFF.

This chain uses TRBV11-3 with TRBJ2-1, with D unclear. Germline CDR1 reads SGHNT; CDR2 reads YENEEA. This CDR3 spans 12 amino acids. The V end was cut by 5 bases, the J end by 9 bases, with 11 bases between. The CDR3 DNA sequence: TGTGCCAGCAGCATCCTACCAGGTGAGCAGTTCTTC. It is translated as CASSILPGEQFF.

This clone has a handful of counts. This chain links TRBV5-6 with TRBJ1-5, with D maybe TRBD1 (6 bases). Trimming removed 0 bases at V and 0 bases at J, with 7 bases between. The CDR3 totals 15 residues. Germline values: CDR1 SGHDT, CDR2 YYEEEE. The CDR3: CASSLGQDSNQPQHF. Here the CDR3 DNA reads TGTGCCAGCAGCTTGGGACAGGATAGCAATCAGCCCCAGCATTTT.

The CDR3 spells CASSSGPGQGGIYEQYF. DNA for the CDR3: TGTGCCAGCAGCTCAGGACCTGGACAGGGGGGGATTTACGAGCAGTACTTC. The chain recombines TRBV27 with TRBJ2-7; 10 nucleotides match TRBD1. The CDR3 totals 17 residues. Germline V gene data show CDR1 as MNHEY and CDR2 as SMNVEV (reference sequence). J lost 4 bases, V lost 6 bases, and 15 bases had no gene match.

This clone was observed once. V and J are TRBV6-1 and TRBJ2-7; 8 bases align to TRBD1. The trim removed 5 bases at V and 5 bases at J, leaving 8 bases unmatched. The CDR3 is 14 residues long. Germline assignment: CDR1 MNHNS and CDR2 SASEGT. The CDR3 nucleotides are TGTGCCAGCAGTCCCTGGACAGGGCGCGACGAGCAGTACTTC. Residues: CASSPWTGRDEQYF.

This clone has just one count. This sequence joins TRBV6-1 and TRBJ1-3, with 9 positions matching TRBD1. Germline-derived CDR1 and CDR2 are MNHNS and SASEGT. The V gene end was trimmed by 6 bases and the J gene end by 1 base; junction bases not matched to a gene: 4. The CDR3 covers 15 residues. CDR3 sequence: CASRPGQGSGNTIYF. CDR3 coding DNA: TGTGCCAGCAGACCCGGACAGGGGTCTGGAAACACCATATATTTT.

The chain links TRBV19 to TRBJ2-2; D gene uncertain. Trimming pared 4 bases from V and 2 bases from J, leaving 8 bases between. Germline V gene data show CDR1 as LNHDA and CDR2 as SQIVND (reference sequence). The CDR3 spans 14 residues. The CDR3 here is CASSTRQNTGELFF. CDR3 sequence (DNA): TGTGCCAGTAGTACGAGACAAAACACCGGGGAGCTGTTTTTT.

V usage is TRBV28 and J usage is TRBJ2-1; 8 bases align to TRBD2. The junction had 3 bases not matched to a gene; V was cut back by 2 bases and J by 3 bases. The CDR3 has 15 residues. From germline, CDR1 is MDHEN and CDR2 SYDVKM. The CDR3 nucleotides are TGTGCCAGCAGTTTAAATAGCGGGATCTACAATGAGCAGTTCTTC. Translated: CASSLNSGIYNEQFF.

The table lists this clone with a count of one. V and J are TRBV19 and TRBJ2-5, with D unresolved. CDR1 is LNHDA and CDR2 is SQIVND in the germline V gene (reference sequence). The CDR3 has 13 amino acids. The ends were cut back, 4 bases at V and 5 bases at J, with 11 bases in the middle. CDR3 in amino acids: CASSTLVEETQYF. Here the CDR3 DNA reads TGTGCCAGTAGTACCCTAGTTGAGGAGACCCAGTACTTC. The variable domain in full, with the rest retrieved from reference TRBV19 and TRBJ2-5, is DGGITQSPKYLFRKEGQNVTLSCEQNLNHDAMYWYRQDPGQGLRLIYYSQIVNDFQKGDIAEGYSVSREKKESFPLTVTSAQKNPTAFYLCASSTLVEETQYFGPGTRLLVL.

The DNA of the CDR3 is TGTGCCATCAGTGAGTCGGGGACATTCATCGGCAATGAGCAGTTCTTC. Its translation: CAISESGTFIGNEQFF. The V and J genes are TRBV10-3 and TRBJ2-1, with D perhaps matching TRBD1 (6 bases). Germline V gives CDR1 ENHRY, CDR2 SYGVKD. Trimming removed 0 bases from V and 6 bases from J, with 15 bases in between. This CDR3 is 16 amino acids long.

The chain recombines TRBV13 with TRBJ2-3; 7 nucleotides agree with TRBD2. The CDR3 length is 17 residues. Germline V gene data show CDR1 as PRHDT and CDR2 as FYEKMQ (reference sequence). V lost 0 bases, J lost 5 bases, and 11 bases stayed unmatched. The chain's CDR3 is CASSLGRGAGVVDTQYF. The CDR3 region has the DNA TGTGCCAGCAGCTTAGGCCGAGGGGCGGGAGTAGTAGATACGCAGTATTTT. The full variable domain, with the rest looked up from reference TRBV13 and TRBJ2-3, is AAGVIQSPRHLIKEKRETATLKCYPIPRHDTVYWYQQGPGQDPQFLISFYEKMQSDKGSIPDRFSAQQFSDYHSELNMSSLELGDSALYFCASSLGRGAGVVDTQYFGPGTRLTVL.

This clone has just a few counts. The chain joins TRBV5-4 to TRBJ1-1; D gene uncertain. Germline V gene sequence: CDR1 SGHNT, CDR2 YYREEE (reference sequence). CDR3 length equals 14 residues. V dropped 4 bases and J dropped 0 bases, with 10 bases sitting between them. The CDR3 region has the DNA TGTGCCAGCAGCCTGGGCGGGTTGAACACTGAAGCTTTCTTT. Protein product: CASSLGGLNTEAFF.

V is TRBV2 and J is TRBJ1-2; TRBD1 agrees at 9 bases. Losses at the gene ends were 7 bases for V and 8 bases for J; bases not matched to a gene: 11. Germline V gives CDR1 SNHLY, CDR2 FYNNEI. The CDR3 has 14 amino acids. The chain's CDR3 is CASNLGQGLEGYTF. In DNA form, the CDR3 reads TGTGCCAGCAACCTCGGACAGGGGTTAGAAGGCTACACCTTC.

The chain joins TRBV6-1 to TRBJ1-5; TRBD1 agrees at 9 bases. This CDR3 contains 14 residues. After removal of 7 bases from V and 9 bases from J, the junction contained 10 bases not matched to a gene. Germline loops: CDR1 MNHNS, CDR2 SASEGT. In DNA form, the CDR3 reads TGTGCCAGCAAACCACAGGGGGCGAGACTGCCCCAGCATTTT. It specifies CASKPQGARLPQHF.

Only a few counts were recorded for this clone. DNA of the CDR3: TGTGCCAGCAAGGGCGGGAGTAATGGGGAGCAGTACTTC. Translating gives CASKGGSNGEQYF. The chain employs TRBV2 and TRBJ2-7; 7 bases align to TRBD2. Germline-derived CDR1 and CDR2 are SNHLY and FYNNEI. The J segment lost 7 bases and the V segment lost 7 bases, leaving 10 bases of the junction unmatched. The CDR3 sequence is 13 residues long. Full variable domain (remainder filled in from reference TRBV2 and TRBJ2-7): EPEVTQTPSHQVTQMGQEVILRCVPISNHLYFYWYRQILGQKVEFLVSFYNNEISEKSEIFDDQFSVERPDGSNFTLKIRSTKLEDSAMYFCASKGGSNGEQYFGPGTRLTVT.

In DNA form, the CDR3 reads TGTGCCACCCTAAGCGGGGGGGCCAACTATGGCTACACCTTC. Residues: CATLSGGANYGYTF. The chain couples TRBV7-9 to TRBJ1-2; weak D call: TRBD1 (6 bases). The CDR3 loop spans 14 amino acids. The germline CDR1 and CDR2 sequences are SEHNR and FQNEAQ (reference sequence). With 10 bases removed from V and 2 bases from J, the gap between germline ends came to 17 bases.

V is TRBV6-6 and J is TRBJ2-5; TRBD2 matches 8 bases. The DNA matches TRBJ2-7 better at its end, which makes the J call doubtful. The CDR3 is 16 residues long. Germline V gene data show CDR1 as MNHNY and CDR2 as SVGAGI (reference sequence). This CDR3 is CASSYHPAGGSYEQYF. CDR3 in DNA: TGTGCCAGCAGTTACCACCCCGCGGGGGGTAGCTACGAGCAGTACTTC.

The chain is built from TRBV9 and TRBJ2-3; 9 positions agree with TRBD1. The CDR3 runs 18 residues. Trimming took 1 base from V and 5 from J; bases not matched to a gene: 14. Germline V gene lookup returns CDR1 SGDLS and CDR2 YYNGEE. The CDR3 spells CASSVSPPGQGFVDTQYF. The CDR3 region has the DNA TGTGCCAGCAGCGTATCCCCCCCGGGACAGGGTTTTGTAGATACGCAGTATTTT.

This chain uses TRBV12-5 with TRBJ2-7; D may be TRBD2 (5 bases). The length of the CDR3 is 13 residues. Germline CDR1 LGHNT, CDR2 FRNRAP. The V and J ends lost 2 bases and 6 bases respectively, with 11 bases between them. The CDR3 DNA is TGTGCTAGTGGTTTGCTATCACGGGGCGAGCAGTACTTC. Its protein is CASGLLSRGEQYF.

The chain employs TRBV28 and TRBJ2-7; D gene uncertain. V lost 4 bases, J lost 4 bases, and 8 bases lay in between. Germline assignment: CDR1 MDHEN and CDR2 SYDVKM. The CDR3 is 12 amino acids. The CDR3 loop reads CASSSTYYEQYF. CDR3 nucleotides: TGTGCCAGCAGTTCTACTTATTACGAGCAGTACTTC.